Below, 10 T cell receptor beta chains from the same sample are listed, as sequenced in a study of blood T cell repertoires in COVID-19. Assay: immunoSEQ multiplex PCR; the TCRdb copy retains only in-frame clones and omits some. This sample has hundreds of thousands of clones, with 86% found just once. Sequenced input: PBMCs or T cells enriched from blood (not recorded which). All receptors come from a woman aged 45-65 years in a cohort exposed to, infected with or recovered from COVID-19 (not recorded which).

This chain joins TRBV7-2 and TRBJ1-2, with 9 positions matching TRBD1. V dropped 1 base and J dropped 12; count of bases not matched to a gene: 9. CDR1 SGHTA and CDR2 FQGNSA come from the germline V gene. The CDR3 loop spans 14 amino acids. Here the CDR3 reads CASSLGRQGGVDTF. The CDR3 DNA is TGTGCCAGCAGCTTAGGTCGACAGGGGGGTGTGGACACCTTC.

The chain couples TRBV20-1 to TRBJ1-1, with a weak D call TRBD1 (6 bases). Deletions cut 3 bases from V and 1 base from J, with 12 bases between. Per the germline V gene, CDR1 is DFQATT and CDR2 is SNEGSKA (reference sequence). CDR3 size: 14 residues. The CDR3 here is CSASRQASNTEAFF. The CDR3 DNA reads TGCAGTGCTAGTCGACAGGCTTCGAACACTGAAGCTTTCTTT.

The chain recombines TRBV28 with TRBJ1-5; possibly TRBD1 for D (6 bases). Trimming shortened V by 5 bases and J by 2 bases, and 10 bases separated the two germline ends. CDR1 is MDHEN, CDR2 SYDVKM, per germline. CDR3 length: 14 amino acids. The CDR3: CASSIRQGNQPQHF. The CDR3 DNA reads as TGTGCCAGCAGTATACGACAGGGCAATCAGCCCCAGCATTTT.

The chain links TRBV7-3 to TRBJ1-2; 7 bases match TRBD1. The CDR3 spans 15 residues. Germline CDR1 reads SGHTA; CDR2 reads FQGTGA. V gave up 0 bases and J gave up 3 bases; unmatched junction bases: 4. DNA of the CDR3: TGTGCCAGCAGCTTAACGGGGACAGCCGACTATGGCTACACCTTC. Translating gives CASSLTGTADYGYTF.

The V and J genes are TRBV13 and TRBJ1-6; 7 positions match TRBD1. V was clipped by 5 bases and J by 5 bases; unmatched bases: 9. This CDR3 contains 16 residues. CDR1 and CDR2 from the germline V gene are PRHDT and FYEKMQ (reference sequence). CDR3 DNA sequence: TGTGCCAGCAGCGAAGCCGGGACAGAAAATAATTCACCCCTCCACTTT. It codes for CASSEAGTENNSPLHF.

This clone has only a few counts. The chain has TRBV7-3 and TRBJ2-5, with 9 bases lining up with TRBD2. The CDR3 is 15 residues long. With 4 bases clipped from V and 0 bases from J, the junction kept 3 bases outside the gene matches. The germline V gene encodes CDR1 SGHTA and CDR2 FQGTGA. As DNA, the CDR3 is TGTGCCAGCAGCTCCAGCGGGGGGAACCAAGAGACCCAGTACTTC. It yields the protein CASSSSGGNQETQYF.

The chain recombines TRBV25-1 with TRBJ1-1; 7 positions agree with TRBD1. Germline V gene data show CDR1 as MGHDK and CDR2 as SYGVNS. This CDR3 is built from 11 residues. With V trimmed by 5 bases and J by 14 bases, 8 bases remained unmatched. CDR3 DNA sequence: TGTGCCAGCAGTAGAGGGACAGTTCGCTTCTTT. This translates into CASSRGTVRFF.

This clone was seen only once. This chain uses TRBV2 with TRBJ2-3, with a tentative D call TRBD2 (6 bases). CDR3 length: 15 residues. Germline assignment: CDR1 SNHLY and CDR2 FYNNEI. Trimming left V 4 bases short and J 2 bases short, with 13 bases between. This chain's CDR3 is CASSVGGTFTDTQYF. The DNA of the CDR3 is TGTGCCAGCAGTGTCGGCGGGACCTTCACAGATACGCAGTATTTT.

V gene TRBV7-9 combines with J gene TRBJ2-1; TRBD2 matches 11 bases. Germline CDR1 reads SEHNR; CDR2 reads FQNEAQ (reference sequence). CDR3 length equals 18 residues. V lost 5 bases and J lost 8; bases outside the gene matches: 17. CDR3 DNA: TGTGCCAGCAGCACCAGGGGAGGTTGGTCTAGCGGGGGGTATGAGCAGTTCTTC. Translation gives CASSTRGGWSSGGYEQFF.

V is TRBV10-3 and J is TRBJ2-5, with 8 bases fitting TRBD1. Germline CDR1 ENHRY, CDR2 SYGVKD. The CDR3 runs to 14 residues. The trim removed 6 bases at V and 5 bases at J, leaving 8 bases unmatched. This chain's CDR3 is CAIRDPGGTETQYF. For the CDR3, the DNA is TGTGCCATCAGAGACCCAGGGGGCACGGAGACCCAGTACTTC.